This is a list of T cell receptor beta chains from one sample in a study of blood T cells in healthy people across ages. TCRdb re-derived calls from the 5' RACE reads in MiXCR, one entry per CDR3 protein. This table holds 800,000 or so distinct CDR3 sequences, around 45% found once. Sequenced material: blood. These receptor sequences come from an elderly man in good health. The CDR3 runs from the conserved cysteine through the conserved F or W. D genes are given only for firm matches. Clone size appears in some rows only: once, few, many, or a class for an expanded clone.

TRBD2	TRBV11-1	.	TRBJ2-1	CASSSLWTSGRGNEQFF	TGTGCCAGCAGCTCGCTATGGACTAGCGGGAGGGGCAATGAGCAGTTCTTC
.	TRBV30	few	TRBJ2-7	CAWSVPSEQYF	TGTGCCTGGAGTGTTCCTTCCGAGCAGTACTTC
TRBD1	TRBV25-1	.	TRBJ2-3	CASSDHTGVGTQYF	TGTGCCAGCAGTGATCACACAGGGGTTGGTACGCAGTATTTT
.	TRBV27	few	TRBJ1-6	CASSSYHSPLHF	TGTGCCAGCAGTTCCTACCATTCACCCCTCCACTTT
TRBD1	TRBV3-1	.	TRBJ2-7	CASSQDHRGPNEQYF	TGTGCCAGCAGCCAAGATCACAGGGGGCCAAACGAGCAGTACTTC
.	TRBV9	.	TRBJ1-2	CASSVEPLVGYTF	TGTGCCAGCAGCGTAGAACCCTTGGTGGGCTACACCTTC
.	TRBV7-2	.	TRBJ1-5	CASSLVPEGAPQHF	TGTGCCAGCAGCTTAGTGCCGGAAGGAGCCCCCCAGCATTTT
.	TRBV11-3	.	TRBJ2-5	CASSFSGHTGETQYF	TGTGCCAGCAGCTTTTCCGGACACACTGGGGAGACTCAGTACTTC
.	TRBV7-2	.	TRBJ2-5	CASSLLGLGRETQYF	TGTGCCAGCAGCTTGCTTGGGCTTGGGCGAGAGACCCAGTACTTC
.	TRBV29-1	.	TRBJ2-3	CSSLEGEGLADTQYF	TGCAGCTCACTTGAGGGGGAGGGCCTGGCAGATACGCAGTATTTT
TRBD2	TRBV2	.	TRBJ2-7	CASSDGLAVKLSYNEQYF	TGTGCCAGCAGTGATGGGCTAGCGGTAAAACTCTCCTACAATGAGCAGTACTTC
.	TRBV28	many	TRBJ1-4	CASSLEPVGNEKLFF	TGTGCCAGCAGTTTAGAGCCCGTCGGGAACGAAAAACTGTTTTTT
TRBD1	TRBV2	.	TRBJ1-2	CASSEQAGGSSGYTF	TGTGCCAGCAGTGAACAGGCAGGGGGGTCTAGTGGCTACACCTTC
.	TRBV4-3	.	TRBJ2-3	CASSQESADLGDTQYF	TGCGCCAGCAGCCAAGAGTCTGCCGATTTGGGTGATACGCAGTATTTT
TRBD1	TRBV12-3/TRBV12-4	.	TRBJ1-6	CASSPQGGRYNSPLHF	TGTGCCAGCAGTCCTCAGGGGGGACGGTATAATTCACCCCTCCACTTT
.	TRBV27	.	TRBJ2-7	CASSYRGPDYEQYF	TGTGCCAGCAGCTACAGAGGGCCGGACTACGAGCAGTACTTC
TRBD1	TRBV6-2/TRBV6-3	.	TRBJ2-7	CASSANRGGGEQYF	TGTGCCAGCAGTGCCAACAGGGGCGGAGGCGAGCAGTACTTC
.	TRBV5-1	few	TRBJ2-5	CASSWGPAAKETQYF	TGCGCCAGCAGCTGGGGGCCGGCAGCTAAAGAGACCCAGTACTTC
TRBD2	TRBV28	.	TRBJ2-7	CASSLSSSGSSYEQYF	TGTGCCAGCAGTTTATCAAGTAGCGGGAGTTCTTACGAGCAGTACTTC
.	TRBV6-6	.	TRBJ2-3	CASSTRTIDTQYF	TGTGCCAGCAGTACAAGAACGATAGATACGCAGTATTTT
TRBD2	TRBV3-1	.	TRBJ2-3	CASSSLPSGRADTQYF	TGTGCCAGCAGCTCCTTGCCTAGCGGGAGGGCAGATACGCAGTATTTT
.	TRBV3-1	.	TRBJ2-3	CASSQEGRAGTDTQYF	TGTGCCAGCAGCCAAGAAGGGCGAGCAGGCACAGATACGCAGTATTTT